One and the same sample provided the 32 T cell receptor beta chains below, sequenced in a study of cytomegalovirus exposure and HLA in healthy donors. PCR was performed using 60 Vbeta and 13 Jbeta primers. Generated by immunoSEQ multiplex PCR, the TCRdb table keeps only in-frame clones and is missing some. The sample data list around 150,000 clones. The sample was PBMCs. These receptors were taken from a woman between 55 and 75 years old in good health and CMV-seronegative.

The chain carries TRBV4-1 and TRBJ1-6, with D unresolved. Germline loops: CDR1 MGHRA, CDR2 YSYEKL. This CDR3 spans 16 amino acids. V was clipped by 0 bases and J by 4 bases, with 10 bases between them. Written as DNA, the CDR3 is TGCGCCAGCAGCCAAGATAGGAGTATTTATAATTCACCCCTCCACTTT. Its translation is CASSQDRSIYNSPLHF.

This chain connects TRBV7-9 to TRBJ1-5; D possibly corresponds to TRBD1 (6 bases). V was clipped by 5 bases and J by 3 bases, with 11 bases between them. Per the germline V gene, CDR1 is SEHNR and CDR2 is FQNEAQ (reference sequence). CDR3 size: 14 residues. Written as DNA, the CDR3 is TGTGCCAGCAGCATGGGACAAGTCAATCAGCCCCAGCATTTT. Its translation: CASSMGQVNQPQHF.

The J gene is TRBJ2-2, the V gene TRBV6-5; D may be TRBD2 (5 bases). Trimming took off 7 bases at V and 7 bases at J, with 10 bases between the two ends. The CDR3 loop spans 12 amino acids. Germline V CDR1 and CDR2: MNHEY, SVGAGI. This CDR3 is CASNPGSGELFF. CDR3 DNA: TGTGCCAGCAACCCGGGGAGCGGGGAGCTGTTTTTT.

The gene calls are TRBV2 and TRBJ1-5; weak D call: TRBD1 (6 bases). V shed 5 bases and J shed 5 bases, with 7 bases lying between them. There are 12 residues in the CDR3. The germline V gene encodes CDR1 SNHLY and CDR2 FYNNEI. The CDR3 loop reads CASSTGYQPQHF. The CDR3 nucleotides read TGTGCCAGCAGTACAGGGTATCAGCCCCAGCATTTT. The full variable domain, in which reference TRBV2 and TRBJ1-5 provide the parts outside the CDR3, is EPEVTQTPSHQVTQMGQEVILRCVPISNHLYFYWYRQILGQKVEFLVSFYNNEISEKSEIFDDQFSVERPDGSNFTLKIRSTKLEDSAMYFCASSTGYQPQHFGDGTRLSIL.

The rearrangement links TRBV7-3 to TRBJ2-1; 11 nucleotides agree with TRBD2. From germline, CDR1 is SGHTA and CDR2 FQGTGA. The CDR3 consists of 15 residues. Trimming cost V 6 bases and J 4 bases; bases outside gene matches: 5. The CDR3 region has the DNA TGTGCCAGCAGTCCTCTAGCGGGGGGATACAATGAGCAGTTCTTC. Its protein product is CASSPLAGGYNEQFF.

The chain couples TRBV29-1 to TRBJ1-2, with 7 bases that match TRBD1. The CDR3 runs to 12 residues. Germline CDR1 and CDR2: SQVTM and ANQGSEA. V lost 5 bases, J lost 8 bases, and 8 bases stayed unmatched. This CDR3 is CSVPRTGPGYTF. The CDR3 nucleotides are TGCAGCGTTCCAAGGACAGGCCCGGGCTACACCTTC.

The chain combines TRBV6-5 with TRBJ2-1; 9 nucleotides line up with TRBD1. In germline, CDR1 is MNHEY, CDR2 SVGAGI. The CDR3 has 15 residues. V dropped 6 bases and J dropped 7; count of bases not matched to a gene: 10. The CDR3 DNA follows: TGTGCCAGCAGAATTACAGGGGGCGAACGGAATGAGCAGTTCTTC. Amino acid sequence: CASRITGGERNEQFF.

This sequence joins TRBV10-3 and TRBJ2-1; 9 nucleotides line up with TRBD2. Germline assignment: CDR1 ENHRY and CDR2 SYGVKD. The ends lost 5 bases at V and 7 bases at J; junction bases unmatched: 6. The CDR3 loop spans 14 amino acids. This chain's CDR3 is CAISQAGGRNEQFF. CDR3 nucleotides: TGTGCCATCAGTCAAGCGGGGGGCCGAAATGAGCAGTTCTTC.

Note on this clone: In the same sample, other DNA sequences code for this CDR3. V and J are TRBV5-1 and TRBJ2-1; the match to TRBD1 covers 7 bases. The CDR3 covers 16 residues. Germline assignment: CDR1 SGHRS and CDR2 YFSETQ. Trimming at V came to 2 bases and at J to 1 base, leaving 6 bases not matched to a gene. The DNA of the CDR3 is TGCGCCAGCAGCTTACCAGGGGGTGAGTCCTACAATGAGCAGTTCTTC. This translates into CASSLPGGESYNEQFF.

The chain employs TRBV30 and TRBJ1-5; D unclear. Germline CDR1 is GTSNPN and CDR2 is SVGIG (reference sequence). V was trimmed by 5 bases and J by 4 bases, leaving 15 bases between them. The CDR3 extends over 14 amino acids. CDR3 DNA sequence: TGTGCCTGGGCAGGTGGGTGGGAGAATCAGCCCCAGCATTTT. Translated, it gives CAWAGGWENQPQHF. Complete variable domain (other parts from reference TRBV30 and TRBJ1-5): SQTIHQWPATLVQPVGSPLSLECTVEGTSNPNLYWYRQAAGRGLQLLFYSVGIGQISSEVPQNLSASRPQDRQFILSSKKLLLSDSGFYLCAWAGGWENQPQHFGDGTRLSIL.

The genes are TRBV27 and TRBJ2-7, with a weak D call TRBD2 (6 bases). Per germline, CDR1 MNHEY and CDR2 SMNVEV (reference sequence). The CDR3 is 14 amino acids. V was pared by 3 bases and J by 2 bases, with 11 bases between. In DNA form, the CDR3 reads TGTGCCAGCAGTTTGGTGGGAGGCCCCTACGAGCAGTACTTC. This sequence encodes CASSLVGGPYEQYF.

This rearrangement joins TRBV19 to TRBJ2-1; 8 nucleotides align to TRBD2. Germline V lookup: CDR1 LNHDA, CDR2 SQIVND (reference sequence). Losses at the gene ends were 4 bases for V and 7 bases for J; bases not matched to a gene: 6. CDR3 size: 14 residues. CDR3 coding DNA: TGTGCCAGTAGTAGGGAGATAGCGGGGAATGAGCAGTTCTTC. This sequence encodes CASSREIAGNEQFF.

The chain recombines TRBV27 with TRBJ1-5, with a weak D call TRBD1 (5 bases). V was clipped by 5 bases and J by 7 bases, with 12 bases between them. CDR1 is MNHEY and CDR2 is SMNVEV in the germline V gene (reference sequence). This CDR3 region has 13 residues. The CDR3, as DNA: TGTGCCAGCAGTATAAGGGGATACCAGCCCCAGCATTTT. Encoded protein: CASSIRGYQPQHF.

The chain couples TRBV6-1 to TRBJ1-3; 7 nucleotides align to TRBD1. Germline CDR1 and CDR2: MNHNS and SASEGT. V dropped 4 bases and J dropped 2; count of bases not matched to a gene: 2. This CDR3 is 14 amino acids long. In nucleotides, the CDR3 is TGTGCCAGCAGTGCAGGGGGGACTGGAAACACCATATATTTT. Translating it yields CASSAGGTGNTIYF.

V gene TRBV6-1 combines with J gene TRBJ2-3, with 7 bases that match TRBD1. CDR1 is MNHNS and CDR2 is SASEGT in the germline V gene. After removal of 6 bases from V and 6 bases from J, the junction contained 6 bases not matched to a gene. The CDR3 is made up of 13 amino acids. CDR3 loop: CASRNGTDDTQYF. The CDR3, as DNA: TGTGCCAGCAGGAACGGGACAGACGATACGCAGTATTTT.

The chain employs TRBV14 and TRBJ2-2; the match to TRBD1 covers 7 bases. There are 16 residues in the CDR3. Looked up from germline, CDR1 is SGHDN and CDR2 is FVKESK. V lost 4 bases and J lost 5; bases outside the gene matches: 10. The CDR3: CASSRGQRFLTGELFF. The CDR3 DNA follows: TGTGCCAGCAGCCGGGGACAGCGATTTTTAACCGGGGAGCTGTTTTTT.

The CDR3 spells CASSQGGGLTAFF. CDR3 DNA sequence: TGTGCCAGCAGTCAAGGGGGGGGACTAACAGCTTTCTTT. This chain uses TRBV7-9 with TRBJ1-1; D is perhaps TRBD1 (6 bases). Germline V CDR1 and CDR2: SEHNR, FQNEAQ (reference sequence). This CDR3 comprises 13 residues. Trimming pared 6 bases from V and 10 bases from J, leaving 18 bases between.

The CDR3 sequence: CSVRIGDYGYTF. For the CDR3, the DNA is TGCAGCGTCCGAATAGGGGACTATGGCTACACCTTC. The chain joins TRBV29-1 to TRBJ1-2, with a weak D call TRBD1 (5 bases). In germline, CDR1 is SQVTM, CDR2 ANQGSEA. V gave up 6 bases and J gave up 3 bases, with 11 bases separating them. The CDR3 is made up of 12 amino acids.

The chain has TRBV27 and TRBJ2-2, with TRBD1 matching over 7 bases. Germline CDR1 is MNHEY and CDR2 is SMNVEV (reference sequence). The CDR3 has 18 amino acids. Trimming removed 5 bases from V and 1 base from J; junction bases left unmatched: 13. This chain's CDR3 is CASSSHWPGQRNTGELFF. The CDR3 coding sequence is TGTGCCAGCAGTAGCCATTGGCCGGGACAGAGGAACACCGGGGAGCTGTTTTTT.

This rearrangement joins TRBV30 to TRBJ2-1; D is unresolved. This CDR3 comprises 12 residues. Per germline, CDR1 GTSNPN and CDR2 SVGIG (reference sequence). V lost 2 bases and J lost 4, with 6 bases in between. The CDR3 DNA follows: TGTGCCTGGAGTCGGTCGTACAATGAGCAGTTCTTC. It codes for CAWSRSYNEQFF.

This chain uses TRBV7-3 with TRBJ1-1; D perhaps matches TRBD1 (5 bases). Per germline, CDR1 SGHTA and CDR2 FQGTGA. V dropped 2 bases and J dropped 2 bases, with 6 bases sitting between them. The CDR3 is made up of 13 amino acids. CDR3 bases: TGTGCCAGCAGCTTAGGACACAACACTGAAGCTTTCTTT. This codes for CASSLGHNTEAFF. Supplemented by reference TRBV7-3 and TRBJ1-1, the full variable domain reads GAGVSQTPSNKVTEKGKYVELRCDPISGHTALYWYRQSLGQGPEFLIYFQGTGAADDSGLPNDRFFAVRPEGSVSTLKIQRTERGDSAVYLCASSLGHNTEAFFGQGTRLTVV.

This chain links TRBV18 with TRBJ1-1; a weak D match, TRBD1 (5 bases). CDR3 length: 14 residues. Germline V CDR1 and CDR2: KGHSH, LQKENI. Trimming removed 4 bases at V and 3 bases at J, with 12 bases between. The CDR3 reads CASSLQGGDTEAFF. The CDR3 region has the DNA TGTGCCAGCTCACTGCAGGGCGGGGACACTGAAGCTTTCTTT.

V gene TRBV7-9 combines with J gene TRBJ1-3, with TRBD1 matching over 7 bases. Germline V gives CDR1 SEHNR, CDR2 FQNEAQ (reference sequence). V was clipped by 1 base and J by 2 bases; unmatched bases: 2. The CDR3 covers 15 residues. CDR3: CASSLEGTAGNTIYF. CDR3 bases: TGTGCCAGCAGCTTAGAGGGGACAGCTGGAAACACCATATATTTT. Full variable domain (remainder filled in from reference TRBV7-9 and TRBJ1-3): DTGVSQNPRHKITKRGQNVTFRCDPISEHNRLYWYRQTLGQGPEFLTYFQNEAQLEKSRLLSDRFSAERPKGSFSTLEIQRTEQGDSAMYLCASSLEGTAGNTIYFGEGSWLTVV.

As DNA, the CDR3 is TGCAGCGTTGCCCGGGACAGGAATGAAAAACTGTTTTTT. Protein: CSVARDRNEKLFF. V gene TRBV29-1 combines with J gene TRBJ1-4, with 8 bases aligning to TRBD1. Per germline, CDR1 SQVTM and CDR2 ANQGSEA. Germline trimming cut 4 bases from V and 5 bases from J; bases unmatched to any gene: 3. The CDR3 runs 13 residues.

Concerning this clone: Other DNA sequences within the sample encode an identical CDR3. The chain joins TRBV7-3 to TRBJ1-3; 10 nucleotides line up with TRBD1. Germline-derived CDR1 and CDR2 are SGHTA and FQGTGA. V lost 5 bases, J lost 2 bases, and 6 bases stayed unmatched. This CDR3 contains 16 residues. The CDR3 spells CASSPTGQGTGNTIYF. Here the CDR3 DNA reads TGTGCCAGCAGCCCCACGGGACAGGGGACTGGAAACACCATATATTTT.

The chain joins TRBV29-1 to TRBJ1-1; 7 positions match TRBD1. The CDR3 runs to 13 residues. In germline, CDR1 is SQVTM, CDR2 ANQGSEA. The V and J ends lost 5 bases and 2 bases, in that order; junction bases with no gene match: 5. The CDR3 sequence: CSVFRGVNTEAFF. CDR3 bases: TGCAGCGTTTTCAGGGGGGTCAACACTGAAGCTTTCTTT.

CDR3 DNA sequence: TGTGCCACCAGCAGAGATGACAGGTACACCTACGAGCAGTACTTC. Translating gives CATSRDDRYTYEQYF. This chain uses TRBV15 with TRBJ2-7, with D tentatively TRBD1 (6 bases). Per the germline V gene, CDR1 is LNHNV and CDR2 is YYDKDF (reference sequence). Deletions cut 0 bases from V and 2 bases from J, with 11 bases between. CDR3 length: 15 residues. The complete variable domain, with remaining parts taken from reference TRBV15 and TRBJ2-7, reads DAMVIQNPRYQVTQFGKPVTLSCSQTLNHNVMYWYQQKSSQAPKLLFHYYDKDFNNEADTPDNFQSRRPNTSFCFLDIRSPGLGDTAMYLCATSRDDRYTYEQYFGPGTRLTVT.

The chain links TRBV7-9 to TRBJ2-1; TRBD2 matches 10 bases. V shed 5 bases, J shed 10 bases, and the junction held 17 bases outside the gene matches. This CDR3 is built from 17 residues. Germline V lookup: CDR1 SEHNR, CDR2 FQNEAQ (reference sequence). In DNA, the CDR3 is TGTGCCAGCAGCCCCCCCTTTCTATCAGCGGGAGGGCAAGAGCAGTTCTTC. Its translation: CASSPPFLSAGGQEQFF.

The gene calls are TRBV6-1 and TRBJ2-1; D possibly corresponds to TRBD1 (5 bases). The germline gives CDR1 MNHNS, CDR2 SASEGT. The CDR3 consists of 18 residues. Trimming left V 3 bases short and J 4 bases short, with 22 bases between. Written as DNA, the CDR3 is TGTGCCAGCAGTGAGATGTCAGGGCAGCGATCAACATACAATGAGCAGTTCTTC. This codes for CASSEMSGQRSTYNEQFF.

The chain has TRBV5-4 and TRBJ2-2; TRBD1 might be the D (6 bases). The V end was cut by 1 base, the J end by 3 bases, with 10 bases between. Germline V gives CDR1 SGHNT, CDR2 YYREEE (reference sequence). The CDR3 has 15 amino acids. The CDR3 reads CASSLQGLDTGELFF. The CDR3 DNA reads as TGTGCCAGCAGCTTGCAGGGGCTGGACACCGGGGAGCTGTTTTTT.

The chain links TRBV7-9 to TRBJ2-1; 10 positions agree with TRBD2. Germline-derived CDR1 and CDR2 are SEHNR and FQNEAQ (reference sequence). The CDR3 spans 15 residues. The ends lost 7 bases at V and 1 base at J; junction bases unmatched: 4. In DNA form, the CDR3 reads TGTGCCAGCACCGCGACTAGCGGGTCCTACAATGAGCAGTTCTTC. Translated: CASTATSGSYNEQFF.

The V gene is TRBV5-1, the J gene TRBJ2-7, with 9 bases matching TRBD2. The CDR3 is 15 residues long. V dropped 3 bases and J dropped 3; count of bases not matched to a gene: 7. CDR1 is SGHRS, CDR2 YFSETQ, per germline. The chain's CDR3 is CASSSISGSNYEQYF. DNA for the CDR3: TGCGCCAGCAGCTCGATTAGCGGGAGCAACTACGAGCAGTACTTC.